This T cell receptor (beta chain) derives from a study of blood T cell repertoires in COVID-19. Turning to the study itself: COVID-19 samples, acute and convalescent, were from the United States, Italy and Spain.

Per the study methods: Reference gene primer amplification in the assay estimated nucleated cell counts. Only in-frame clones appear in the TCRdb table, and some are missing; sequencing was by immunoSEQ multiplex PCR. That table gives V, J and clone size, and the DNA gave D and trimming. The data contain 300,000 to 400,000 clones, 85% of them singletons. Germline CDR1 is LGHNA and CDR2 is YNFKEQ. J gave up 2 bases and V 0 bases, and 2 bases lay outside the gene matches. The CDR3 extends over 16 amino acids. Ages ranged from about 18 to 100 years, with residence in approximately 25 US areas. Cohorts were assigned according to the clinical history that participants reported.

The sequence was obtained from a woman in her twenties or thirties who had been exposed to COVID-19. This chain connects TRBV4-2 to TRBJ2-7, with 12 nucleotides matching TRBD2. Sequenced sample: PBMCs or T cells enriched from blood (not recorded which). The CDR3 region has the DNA TGTGCCAGCAGCCAAGAACTAGCGGGAGGCCCCTACGAGCAGTACTTC. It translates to CASSQELAGGPYEQYF.